These T cell receptor beta chains were read from a single sample in a study of molecular identifiers for immune sequencing clone quantification. MiXCR, applied by TCRdb to the PCR reads, yields one record per CDR3 protein. The sample contains roughly 320,000 distinct CDR3 sequences, over 20% of which appear only once. Sequencing used naive CD8+ T cells from blood, with Jurkat cell RNA spiked in. These receptors were collected from a human donor in good health. Some libraries in this study had Jurkat cell RNA spiked in. Each CDR3 is given with its conserved first and last residue. D genes are given only for firm matches. Rows give clone size only sometimes, using once, few, many, or a class for an expanded clone.

clone size: many
CDR3 length: 13
J gene: TRBJ2-7
V gene: TRBV6-2/TRBV6-3
D gene: NA
CDR3 DNA: TGTGCCAGCACCTACACCTCGGCCTACGAGCAGTACTTC
CDR3 protein: CASTYTSAYEQYF

clone size: many
CDR3 length: 15
J gene: TRBJ2-1
V gene: TRBV30
D gene: TRBD2
CDR3 DNA: TGTGCCTGGAGTGTTGGGACTAGCGGGGTCGATGAGCAGTTCTTC
CDR3 protein: CAWSVGTSGVDEQFF

clone size: many
CDR3 length: 16
J gene: TRBJ2-3
V gene: TRBV19
D gene: TRBD2
CDR3 DNA: TGTGCCAGTAGTATCCCTCCAGCGGGAGGGCCAGATACGCAGTATTTT
CDR3 protein: CASSIPPAGGPDTQYF

clone size: few
CDR3 length: 15
J gene: TRBJ2-2
V gene: TRBV28
D gene: NA
CDR3 DNA: TGTGTCAGCCTTATGGAACGGATAAACACCGGGGAGCTGTTTTTT
CDR3 protein: CVSLMERINTGELFF

clone size: many
CDR3 length: 12
J gene: TRBJ1-6
V gene: TRBV19
D gene: NA
CDR3 DNA: TGTGCCAGTACACGCAGTAATTCACCCCTCCACTTT
CDR3 protein: CASTRSNSPLHF

clone size: many
CDR3 length: 15
J gene: TRBJ2-5
V gene: TRBV5-6
D gene: NA
CDR3 DNA: TGTGCCAGCAGCTTGGGAGCTTTCCTTCAAGAGACCCAGTACTTC
CDR3 protein: CASSLGAFLQETQYF

clone size: NA
CDR3 length: 15
J gene: TRBJ2-7
V gene: TRBV12-3/TRBV12-4
D gene: NA
CDR3 DNA: TGTGCCAGCAGTTTGGGGGGGACAGGAGCCTACGAGCAGTACTTC
CDR3 protein: CASSLGGTGAYEQYF

clone size: many
CDR3 length: 15
J gene: TRBJ1-4
V gene: TRBV4-3
D gene: NA
CDR3 DNA: TGCGCCAGCAGCCAGACCAGGGGTCCTAATGAAAAACTGTTTTTT
CDR3 protein: CASSQTRGPNEKLFF

clone size: many
CDR3 length: 14
J gene: TRBJ2-3
V gene: TRBV25-1
D gene: TRBD2
CDR3 DNA: TGTGCCAGCAGTGAGGGACTAGCTCCAGATACGCAGTATTTT
CDR3 protein: CASSEGLAPDTQYF

clone size: many
CDR3 length: 15
J gene: TRBJ2-5
V gene: TRBV7-6
D gene: TRBD2
CDR3 DNA: TGTGCCAGCAGCAAACTAGCGGGGGGGCCGCAGACCCAGTACTTC
CDR3 protein: CASSKLAGGPQTQYF

clone size: NA
CDR3 length: 17
J gene: TRBJ1-5
V gene: TRBV10-3
D gene: TRBD1
CDR3 DNA: TGCGCCATCAGTGACCCCGGAGGGGGCTTCGGCACAGATACGCAGCATTTT
CDR3 protein: CAISDPGGGFGTDTQHF

clone size: many
CDR3 length: 15
J gene: TRBJ2-7
V gene: TRBV6-2/TRBV6-3
D gene: TRBD1
CDR3 DNA: TGTGCCAGCAGCCGGGCCCGGGACAGCTCCTACGAGCAGTACTTC
CDR3 protein: CASSRARDSSYEQYF

clone size: many
CDR3 length: 17
J gene: TRBJ1-5
V gene: TRBV5-8
D gene: NA
CDR3 DNA: TGTGCCAGCAGCTTGGTGGCCGGGGCCGGCCTCTCTCAGCCCCAGCATTTT
CDR3 protein: CASSLVAGAGLSQPQHF

clone size: many
CDR3 length: 17
J gene: TRBJ2-5
V gene: TRBV7-9
D gene: NA
CDR3 DNA: TGTGCCAGCAGCTTAGAGACCCCGACAGGTTACCAAGAGACCCAGTACTTC
CDR3 protein: CASSLETPTGYQETQYF

clone size: NA
CDR3 length: 16
J gene: TRBJ2-3
V gene: TRBV7-9
D gene: NA
CDR3 DNA: TGTGCCAGCAGCTTTACCGGACTGGGGAGTTCGGATACGCAGTATTTT
CDR3 protein: CASSFTGLGSSDTQYF

clone size: few
CDR3 length: 18
J gene: TRBJ2-7
V gene: TRBV4-3
D gene: NA
CDR3 DNA: TGCGCCAGCAGCCAAGACCGGCCGTCGGGGGGCGCGGGGTACGAGCAGTACTTC
CDR3 protein: CASSQDRPSGGAGYEQYF

clone size: many
CDR3 length: 17
J gene: TRBJ1-1
V gene: TRBV7-9
D gene: NA
CDR3 DNA: TGTGCCAGCAGCTCCAGCTTTGTCAGGGAAACCTTCCCTGAAGCTTTCTTT
CDR3 protein: CASSSSFVRETFPEAFF

clone size: many
CDR3 length: 15
J gene: TRBJ1-5
V gene: TRBV25-1
D gene: NA
CDR3 DNA: TGTGCCAGCAGTGAGGGGGGGGCAGGCAATCAGCCCCAGCATTTT
CDR3 protein: CASSEGGAGNQPQHF

clone size: many
CDR3 length: 16
J gene: TRBJ1-6
V gene: TRBV23-1
D gene: NA
CDR3 DNA: TGCGCCAGCAGTCACCCGAGGGCAGGGAGGTACTCACCCCTCCACTTT
CDR3 protein: CASSHPRAGRYSPLHF

clone size: NA
CDR3 length: 14
J gene: TRBJ2-1
V gene: TRBV27
D gene: NA
CDR3 DNA: TGTGCCAGCAGTTTCCAAGCGGATCACAATGAGCAGTTCTTC
CDR3 protein: CASSFQADHNEQFF

clone size: many
CDR3 length: 14
J gene: TRBJ2-5
V gene: TRBV12-3/TRBV12-4
D gene: TRBD1
CDR3 DNA: TGTGCCAGCAGTTCCGGGACAGATGAAGAGACCCAGTACTTC
CDR3 protein: CASSSGTDEETQYF

clone size: many
CDR3 length: 14
J gene: TRBJ1-1
V gene: TRBV7-9
D gene: NA
CDR3 DNA: TGTGCCAGCAGCTTAGGGGGGGAGAACACTGAAGCTTTCTTT
CDR3 protein: CASSLGGENTEAFF

clone size: many
CDR3 length: 15
J gene: TRBJ2-2
V gene: TRBV7-9
D gene: NA
CDR3 DNA: TGTGCCAGCAGATCCGGGACACTCAACACCGGGGAGCTGTTTTTT
CDR3 protein: CASRSGTLNTGELFF

clone size: NA
CDR3 length: 15
J gene: TRBJ2-2
V gene: TRBV6-2/TRBV6-3
D gene: NA
CDR3 DNA: TGTGCCAGCAGTCCGCAAGGAGGGGACACCGGGGAGCTGTTTTTT
CDR3 protein: CASSPQGGDTGELFF

clone size: many
CDR3 length: 17
J gene: TRBJ2-3
V gene: TRBV29-1
D gene: NA
CDR3 DNA: TGCAGCGTTGATACGCAAGGAGGGGGGTTTAGCACAGATACGCAGTATTTT
CDR3 protein: CSVDTQGGGFSTDTQYF

clone size: many
CDR3 length: 13
J gene: TRBJ2-4
V gene: TRBV4-2
D gene: NA
CDR3 DNA: TGTGCCAGCAGCCAAGATAGAGCGGAGGATCAGTACTTC
CDR3 protein: CASSQDRAEDQYF

clone size: many
CDR3 length: 16
J gene: TRBJ2-7
V gene: TRBV6-5
D gene: TRBD1
CDR3 DNA: TGTGCCAGCAGTTACCGCAGGACAGGGGGAAACTACGAGCAGTACTTC
CDR3 protein: CASSYRRTGGNYEQYF

clone size: many
CDR3 length: 17
J gene: TRBJ1-1
V gene: TRBV20-1
D gene: TRBD1
CDR3 DNA: TGCAGTGCTAGATCTTATACAGGGGGCGATTGGAACACTGAAGCTTTCTTT
CDR3 protein: CSARSYTGGDWNTEAFF

clone size: many
CDR3 length: 15
J gene: TRBJ1-1
V gene: TRBV6-5
D gene: NA
CDR3 DNA: TGTGCCAGCAGTTACTCGATAGGCCAGGACACTGAAGCTTTCTTT
CDR3 protein: CASSYSIGQDTEAFF

clone size: many
CDR3 length: 13
J gene: TRBJ2-7
V gene: TRBV20-1
D gene: NA
CDR3 DNA: TGCAGTGCTAGGGCCCCCTCGAGCGACGAGCAGTACTTC
CDR3 protein: CSARAPSSDEQYF

clone size: many
CDR3 length: 13
J gene: TRBJ2-3
V gene: TRBV14
D gene: NA
CDR3 DNA: TGTGCCAGCAGCGGGACCCCAGAAGATACGCAGTATTTT
CDR3 protein: CASSGTPEDTQYF

clone size: NA
CDR3 length: 13
J gene: TRBJ2-7
V gene: TRBV7-9
D gene: TRBD1
CDR3 DNA: TGCGCCAGCGGCTCGAGGACAGGGCTCGAGCAGTACTTC
CDR3 protein: CASGSRTGLEQYF

clone size: many
CDR3 length: 14
J gene: TRBJ1-1
V gene: TRBV15
D gene: NA
CDR3 DNA: TGTGCCACCAGTTTCGGGGGAAGGAACACTGAAGCTTTCTTT
CDR3 protein: CATSFGGRNTEAFF

clone size: NA
CDR3 length: 13
J gene: TRBJ1-1
V gene: TRBV7-9
D gene: NA
CDR3 DNA: TGTGCCAGCAGCTTAGGGGGTTATACTGAAGTTTTCTTT
CDR3 protein: CASSLGGYTEVFF

clone size: few
CDR3 length: 15
J gene: TRBJ2-7
V gene: TRBV4-1
D gene: NA
CDR3 DNA: TGCGCCAGCAGCCAAGCGCAGGGCCCTTTATACGAGCAGTACTTC
CDR3 protein: CASSQAQGPLYEQYF